Presented here are 28 T cell receptor beta chains from one specimen sequenced in a study of cytomegalovirus exposure and HLA in healthy donors. The PCR employed 60 Vbeta primers together with 13 Jbeta primers. Method: immunoSEQ multiplex PCR; TCRdb's copy keeps in-frame clones and lacks some. The sample shows hundreds of thousands of clones, 80% to 90% of them seen only once. The sequencing input was PBMCs. The receptors were sampled from a girl aged 2-9 years in good health and CMV-seronegative.

The rearrangement links TRBV6-1 to TRBJ2-7; TRBD2 matches at 8 bases. The CDR3 totals 12 residues. The junction had 2 bases not matched to a gene; V was cut back by 8 bases and J by 2 bases. Looked up from germline, CDR1 is MNHNS and CDR2 is SASEGT. The chain's CDR3 is CASDSGAYEQYF. The DNA of the CDR3 is TGTGCCAGCGATAGCGGGGCCTACGAGCAGTACTTC.

The V and J genes are TRBV5-6 and TRBJ2-7, with a weak D call TRBD1 (5 bases). Trimming shortened V by 2 bases and J by 4 bases, and 16 bases separated the two germline ends. Germline loops: CDR1 SGHDT, CDR2 YYEEEE. This CDR3 region has 15 residues. CDR3 sequence (DNA): TGTGCCAGCAGCTTACCGAGACAGCTTGCTTACGAGCAGTACTTC. Translating it yields CASSLPRQLAYEQYF.

Concerning this clone: Compared with germline, one end of the junction differs, possibly owing to a read error. The chain uses TRBV7-9 and TRBJ2-5, with 13 bases fitting TRBD2. The length of the CDR3 is 16 residues. Per the germline V gene, CDR1 is SEHNR and CDR2 is FQNEAQ (reference sequence). The CDR3 coding sequence is TGTTCCAGCAGCTTATTGGTGACTAGCGGGGGGGAGACCCAGTACTTC. Protein: CSSSLLVTSGGETQYF.

This sequence joins TRBV6-1 and TRBJ2-1; D is unclear. Trimming stripped 5 bases from V and 0 bases from J, with 11 bases between. CDR3 size: 15 residues. CDR1 MNHNS and CDR2 SASEGT come from the germline V gene. In DNA form, the CDR3 reads TGTGCCAGCAGTCTCAGCGATAGCTCCTACAATGAGCAGTTCTTC. This encodes CASSLSDSSYNEQFF.

The V call is TRBV19, the J call TRBJ1-1, with D maybe TRBD1 (5 bases). CDR1 is LNHDA and CDR2 is SQIVND in the germline V gene (reference sequence). Trimming cost V 1 base and J 2 bases, with 8 bases left between them. The CDR3 is 14 amino acids. The CDR3 DNA reads as TGTGCCAGTAGTATAGCCGGGGGTAACACTGAAGCTTTCTTT. It specifies CASSIAGGNTEAFF.

This clone was recorded a few times. The rearrangement links TRBV5-1 to TRBJ1-2; the D is unclear. Germline assignment: CDR1 SGHRS and CDR2 YFSETQ. This CDR3 region has 15 residues. V shed 0 bases and J shed 3 bases, with 12 bases lying between them. CDR3 residues: CASSLAGGEDYGYTF. The CDR3 DNA is TGCGCCAGCAGCTTGGCCGGCGGTGAAGACTATGGCTACACCTTC.

CDR3 in DNA: TGTGCCAGCAGACTACTTAGCGGGGGCGCCTACGAGCAGTACTTC. As protein: CASRLLSGGAYEQYF. The J gene is TRBJ2-7, the V gene TRBV6-5, with 9 nucleotides matching TRBD2. V was clipped by 6 bases and J by 2 bases; unmatched bases: 8. Germline lookup yields CDR1 MNHEY and CDR2 SVGAGI. The CDR3 extends over 15 amino acids.

This sequence joins TRBV6-1 and TRBJ1-1; D perhaps matches TRBD1 (5 bases). CDR1 and CDR2 (germline): MNHNS, SASEGT. V shed 4 bases and J shed 11 bases, with 14 bases lying between them. This CDR3 region has 12 residues. The CDR3 sequence: CASSGGGNGAFF. The CDR3 nucleotides read TGTGCCAGCAGTGGCGGGGGGAATGGCGCTTTCTTT.

The chain links TRBV5-4 to TRBJ2-7; 7 bases are shared with TRBD1. CDR3 length equals 14 residues. CDR1 SGHNT and CDR2 YYREEE come from the germline V gene (reference sequence). Germline trimming cut 1 base from V and 2 bases from J; bases unmatched to any gene: 3. DNA for the CDR3: TGTGCCAGCAGCTTGCGTCAGGGGGCCTACGAGCAGTACTTC. Residues: CASSLRQGAYEQYF.

The V and J genes are TRBV1 and TRBJ2-3; the table assigns TRBD2, which was not confirmed against the DNA. TRBV1 is described as a pseudogene. The CDR3 consists of 16 residues. The CDR3 protein is CTSSHEVSGGADTQYF. CDR3 DNA: TGCACCAGCAGCCACGAGGTTAGCGGGGGGGCAGATACGCAGTATTTT.

The chain joins TRBV7-6 to TRBJ2-7; no firm D call. Trimming took off 6 bases at V and 6 bases at J, with 18 bases between the two ends. Germline assignment: CDR1 SGHVS and CDR2 FNYEAQ. The CDR3 sequence is 14 residues long. CDR3 loop: CASSHPPVSGEQYF. As DNA, the CDR3 is TGTGCCAGCAGTCACCCGCCAGTTTCTGGCGAGCAGTACTTC.

The chain is built from TRBV5-8 and TRBJ1-1; D is uncertain. The V end was cut by 1 base, the J end by 2 bases, with 6 bases between. CDR3 length: 13 residues. The germline V gene encodes CDR1 SGHTS and CDR2 YDEGEE. CDR3 DNA sequence: TGTGCCAGCAGCTTGACAGCTAACACTGAAGCTTTCTTT. This gives the protein CASSLTANTEAFF.

This chain connects TRBV30 to TRBJ1-5; D is unclear. This CDR3 is built from 14 residues. In germline, CDR1 is GTSNPN, CDR2 SVGIG (reference sequence). The ends were cut back, 2 bases at V and 7 bases at J, with 15 bases in the middle. As DNA, the CDR3 is TGTGCCTGGAGTCCTATGACAAATGGGCAGCCCCAGCATTTT. Its translation: CAWSPMTNGQPQHF. The full variable domain, completed using reference TRBV30 and TRBJ1-5, is SQTIHQWPATLVQPVGSPLSLECTVEGTSNPNLYWYRQAAGRGLQLLFYSVGIGQISSEVPQNLSASRPQDRQFILSSKKLLLSDSGFYLCAWSPMTNGQPQHFGDGTRLSIL.

The rearrangement links TRBV2 to TRBJ2-7; D may be TRBD2 (6 bases). The CDR3 has 16 residues. Germline V gene sequence: CDR1 SNHLY, CDR2 FYNNEI. With 4 bases removed from V and 2 bases from J, the gap between germline ends came to 18 bases. For the CDR3, the DNA is TGTGCCAGCAGTGGAGGGAGGTTTCAGGAGACCTACGAGCAGTACTTC. It specifies CASSGGRFQETYEQYF.

The chain is built from TRBV30 and TRBJ1-6; 8 bases agree with TRBD1. Per germline, CDR1 GTSNPN and CDR2 SVGIG (reference sequence). Trimming at V came to 0 bases and at J to 7 bases, leaving 8 bases not matched to a gene. The CDR3 contains 16 residues. Here the CDR3 reads CAWSVGRTGMNSPLHF. Written as DNA, the CDR3 is TGTGCCTGGAGTGTAGGCCGGACAGGGATGAATTCACCCCTCCACTTT.

This chain joins TRBV19 and TRBJ1-2, with 7 bases identical to TRBD1. This CDR3 spans 14 amino acids. Germline CDR1 reads LNHDA; CDR2 reads SQIVND (reference sequence). With 7 bases clipped from V and 4 bases from J, the junction kept 9 bases outside the gene matches. This CDR3 reads CASTQTGIGYGYTF. CDR3 nucleotides: TGTGCCAGTACCCAGACAGGGATTGGCTATGGCTACACCTTC. Full variable domain (missing parts from reference TRBV19 and TRBJ1-2): DGGITQSPKYLFRKEGQNVTLSCEQNLNHDAMYWYRQDPGQGLRLIYYSQIVNDFQKGDIAEGYSVSREKKESFPLTVTSAQKNPTAFYLCASTQTGIGYGYTFGSGTRLTVV.

The CDR3 sequence: CASSLSLGTGELFF. In DNA form, the CDR3 reads TGTGCCAGCAGCTTAAGCCTAGGAACCGGGGAGCTGTTTTTT. J is TRBJ2-2 and V is TRBV7-9; D remains ambiguous. This CDR3 spans 14 amino acids. V was trimmed by 2 bases and J by 5 bases, leaving 9 bases between them. CDR1 is SEHNR, CDR2 FQNEAQ, per germline (reference sequence).

A single count supports this clone. This chain connects TRBV6-1 to TRBJ2-7; D may be TRBD2 (5 bases). Germline V gives CDR1 MNHNS, CDR2 SASEGT. The CDR3 is made up of 14 amino acids. With 4 bases removed from V and 6 bases from J, the gap between germline ends came to 16 bases. The CDR3: CASSATGVRSEQYF. The CDR3 nucleotides read TGTGCCAGCAGTGCCACCGGGGTCCGTAGCGAGCAGTACTTC.

In DNA, the CDR3 is TGTGCCAGCTCACCACCGAGCAACCGGGGAGAGCAGTACTTC. It encodes CASSPPSNRGEQYF. The chain links TRBV18 to TRBJ2-7; a possible D gene is TRBD2 (5 bases). This CDR3 contains 14 residues. V dropped 0 bases and J dropped 7 bases, with 13 bases sitting between them. Germline CDR1 reads KGHSH; CDR2 reads LQKENI.

This chain joins TRBV4-1 and TRBJ2-1; TRBD2 agrees at 12 bases. Germline V CDR1 and CDR2: MGHRA, YSYEKL. CDR3 length: 17 residues. V shed 2 bases, J shed 0 bases, and the junction held 2 bases outside the gene matches. The DNA for the CDR3 is TGCGCCAGCAGCCAACTAGCGGGAGGGGGCTCCTACAATGAGCAGTTCTTC. Its protein is CASSQLAGGGSYNEQFF.

This clone has only a few counts. The J gene is TRBJ2-2, the V gene TRBV6-6, with no clear D. Germline assignment: CDR1 MNHNY and CDR2 SVGAGI (reference sequence). V was pared by 8 bases and J by 8 bases, with 6 bases between. The CDR3 is 10 amino acids. CDR3 sequence: CASEAGELFF. The CDR3 nucleotides read TGTGCCAGCGAAGCAGGGGAGCTGTTTTTT.

J is TRBJ2-1 and V is TRBV4-1; D ambiguous. CDR1 and CDR2 (germline): MGHRA, YSYEKL. V lost 5 bases and J 2 bases, leaving 13 bases between the germline ends. This CDR3 has 15 amino acids. CDR3 in DNA: TGCGCCAGCAGCAGTCGTACAGCCCCCTACAATGAGCAGTTCTTC. Translating it yields CASSSRTAPYNEQFF.

This clone was seen only a few times. V gene TRBV4-2 combines with J gene TRBJ2-1; 9 bases map to TRBD2. The ends lost 0 bases at V and 5 bases at J; junction bases unmatched: 5. The CDR3 consists of 16 residues. The V gene's germline CDR1 is LGHNA and CDR2 YNFKEQ. CDR3 nucleotide sequence: TGTGCCAGCAGCCAAGAGAGGCGGGAGGGGAACAATGAGCAGTTCTTC. Translation gives CASSQERREGNNEQFF.

This chain links TRBV5-4 with TRBJ1-5; D gene ambiguous. V lost 0 bases and J 4 bases, leaving 8 bases between the germline ends. Germline-derived CDR1 and CDR2 are SGHNT and YYREEE (reference sequence). The CDR3 spans 14 residues. The CDR3 DNA reads as TGTGCCAGCAGCTTGGCCCAGTCTAATCAGCCCCAGCATTTT. Amino acid sequence: CASSLAQSNQPQHF.

The table lists this clone with a few counts. Other DNA sequences from this sample encode an identical CDR3 as well. This chain uses TRBV29-1 with TRBJ2-3; D uncertain. The CDR3 has 14 residues. V shed 1 base and J shed 0 bases, with 8 bases lying between them. Germline V gene data show CDR1 as SQVTM and CDR2 as ANQGSEA. CDR3 sequence (DNA): TGCAGCGTTGAAGGCCAAGCCAGCACAGATACGCAGTATTTT. It encodes CSVEGQASTDTQYF.

This clone was recorded once. The chain carries TRBV6-6 and TRBJ2-3; D perhaps matches TRBD2 (6 bases). The CDR3 runs 15 residues. The germline V gene has CDR1 MNHNY and CDR2 SVGAGI (reference sequence). V was trimmed by 6 bases and J by 0 bases, leaving 13 bases between them. The CDR3 protein is CASSLQRVSTDTQYF. The CDR3 DNA reads as TGTGCCAGCAGCCTGCAGCGGGTTAGCACAGATACGCAGTATTTT.

The V gene is TRBV27, the J gene TRBJ1-5, with 9 bases identical to TRBD1. This CDR3 spans 13 amino acids. Germline trimming cut 5 bases from V and 6 bases from J; bases unmatched to any gene: 2. The V gene's germline CDR1 is MNHEY and CDR2 SMNVEV (reference sequence). CDR3 sequence (DNA): TGTGCCAGCAGTCTGGACAGGGGTCAGCCCCAGCATTTT. Translating it yields CASSLDRGQPQHF.

This chain joins TRBV6-1 and TRBJ2-7, with 9 bases that match TRBD2. The junction had 15 bases not matched to a gene; V was cut back by 2 bases and J by 4 bases. This CDR3 comprises 18 residues. Per germline, CDR1 MNHNS and CDR2 SASEGT. CDR3: CASSERGRSGGRLYEQYF. Here the CDR3 DNA reads TGTGCCAGCAGTGAAAGGGGTAGGAGCGGGGGGAGATTGTACGAGCAGTACTTC.